One sample yielded the 26 T cell receptor beta chains listed below, sequenced in a study of blood T cell repertoires in COVID-19. Assay used: immunoSEQ multiplex PCR; TCRdb lists only in-frame clones, some missing. Found here are about 70,000 clones, roughly 79% of them singletons; the top ten hold about 20%. The sequencing input was peripheral blood. These receptors were taken from a woman in her 70s with acute or convalescent COVID-19.

The J gene is TRBJ2-7, the V gene TRBV12-5, with D possibly TRBD1 on 6 matching bases. The V gene lost 2 bases and the J gene lost 2 bases, with 16 bases spanning the gap. There are 16 residues in the CDR3. Germline CDR1 is LGHNT and CDR2 is FRNRAP. CDR3 sequence: CASGLPDTGPPYEQYF. CDR3 nucleotide sequence: TGTGCTAGTGGTTTGCCCGATACAGGGCCGCCCTACGAGCAGTACTTC.

This clone was detected once. The CDR3 protein is CATSRGASGNNEQFF. The CDR3 DNA follows: TGTGCCACCAGCAGAGGAGCTAGCGGGAATAATGAGCAGTTCTTC. This sequence joins TRBV15 and TRBJ2-1; 9 bases agree with TRBD2. The germline V gene has CDR1 LNHNV and CDR2 YYDKDF (reference sequence). J lost 7 bases, V lost 1 base, and 5 bases had no gene match. This CDR3 has 15 amino acids.

This clone appeared a single time. V is TRBV28 and J is TRBJ2-3; the match to TRBD1 covers 7 bases. Looked up from germline, CDR1 is MDHEN and CDR2 is SYDVKM. V gave up 5 bases and J gave up 3 bases; unmatched junction bases: 8. The CDR3 is made up of 15 amino acids. The CDR3 here is CASSKLGQITDTQYF. CDR3 DNA: TGTGCCAGCAGTAAATTGGGACAGATTACAGATACGCAGTATTTT.

This clone was counted a few times. The chain joins TRBV18 to TRBJ2-5; 10 nucleotides agree with TRBD2. V lost 5 bases and J lost 5; bases outside the gene matches: 5. CDR3 length: 14 amino acids. Germline V gives CDR1 KGHSH, CDR2 LQKENI. CDR3 loop: CASSRASGSETQYF. The DNA of the CDR3 is TGTGCCAGCTCAAGGGCTAGCGGGAGTGAGACCCAGTACTTC.

A single count supports this clone. The chain carries TRBV21-1 and TRBJ1-2; the table gives TRBD1 as D, unverified against the DNA. TRBV21-1 is described as a pseudogene. The CDR3 is 16 amino acids. The CDR3 is CASSKAEGRGEDGYTF. In DNA, the CDR3 is TGTGCCAGCAGCAAAGCTGAGGGCAGGGGGGAAGATGGCTACACCTTC.

J is TRBJ1-1 and V is TRBV5-8; possible D gene TRBD1, 5 bases. Trimming removed 0 bases at V and 0 bases at J, with 12 bases between. The germline CDR1 and CDR2 sequences are SGHTS and YDEGEE. The CDR3 runs to 16 residues. The CDR3 nucleotides read TGTGCCAGCAGCTTGGCGGGGGGTAGGGTGAACACTGAAGCTTTCTTT. Translating it yields CASSLAGGRVNTEAFF.

The chain has TRBV19 and TRBJ1-6; D perhaps matches TRBD1 (5 bases). The CDR3 contains 16 residues. Germline CDR1 reads LNHDA; CDR2 reads SQIVND (reference sequence). Trimming pared 4 bases from V and 7 bases from J, leaving 17 bases between. CDR3 DNA: TGTGCCAGTAGTACCCCGCTTCGGAGGGGCAATTCACCCCTCCACTTT. This sequence encodes CASSTPLRRGNSPLHF.

This clone was seen just once. The V and J genes are TRBV18 and TRBJ2-7; no reliable D call. Germline CDR1 reads KGHSH; CDR2 reads LQKENI. V was pared by 3 bases and J by 7 bases, with 16 bases between. The CDR3 has 14 residues. For the CDR3, the DNA is TGTGCCAGCTCACCCCTTTTGACACCGTGGGAGCAGTACTTC. It specifies CASSPLLTPWEQYF.

The table lists this clone with a few counts. The V call is TRBV6-5, the J call TRBJ2-7; maybe TRBD1 (6 bases). The V gene's germline CDR1 is MNHEY and CDR2 SVGAGI. The CDR3 is 14 amino acids. Between the trimmed V and J ends, which lost 4 bases and 4 bases, there was a span of 14 bases. The CDR3: CASSWTGTSYEQYF. The CDR3 coding sequence is TGTGCCAGCAGTTGGACCGGGACAAGTTACGAGCAGTACTTC.

CDR3: CASSSSNTEAFF. The DNA for the CDR3 is TGTGCCAGCAGCTCGTCGAACACTGAAGCTTTCTTT. The genes are TRBV11-3 and TRBJ1-1; no firm D call. Germline V CDR1 and CDR2: SGHNT, YENEEA. The CDR3 length is 12 residues. The germline V and J ends were trimmed by 4 bases and 1 base, with 4 bases remaining between them. Full variable domain (rest looked up from reference TRBV11-3 and TRBJ1-1): EAGVVQSPRYKIIEKKQPVAFWCNPISGHNTLYWYLQNLGQGPELLIRYENEEAVDDSQLPKDRFSAERLKGVDSTLKIQPAELGDSAVYLCASSSSNTEAFFGQGTRLTVV.

V and J are TRBV6-6 and TRBJ1-2, with TRBD1 as a possible D gene (6 bases). Trimming left V 2 bases short and J 0 bases short, with 7 bases between. Per germline, CDR1 MNHNY and CDR2 SVGAGI (reference sequence). The CDR3 has 14 residues. In DNA, the CDR3 is TGTGCCAGCAGTTACCGGGACACTAACTATGGCTACACCTTC. It is translated as CASSYRDTNYGYTF.

This clone was seen only once. This sequence joins TRBV5-1 and TRBJ2-1, with a possible D match to TRBD1 (6 bases). CDR1 and CDR2 (germline): SGHRS, YFSETQ. The CDR3 length is 14 residues. V was shortened by 7 bases and J by 4 bases, with 15 bases between the two germline ends. DNA for the CDR3: TGCGCCAGCCGTAGGAGACAGGAGTACAATGAGCAGTTCTTC. It codes for CASRRRQEYNEQFF.

The chain employs TRBV7-9 and TRBJ2-3; 10 bases match TRBD2. The CDR3 totals 16 residues. Germline CDR1 and CDR2: SEHNR and FQNEAQ (reference sequence). V lost 4 bases and J lost 2; bases outside the gene matches: 6. CDR3 in DNA: TGTGCCAGCAGCTCCCCGGGACTAGCGTACACAGATACGCAGTATTTT. Protein sequence: CASSSPGLAYTDTQYF. Full variable domain (remainder filled in from reference TRBV7-9 and TRBJ2-3): DTGVSQNPRHKITKRGQNVTFRCDPISEHNRLYWYRQTLGQGPEFLTYFQNEAQLEKSRLLSDRFSAERPKGSFSTLEIQRTEQGDSAMYLCASSSPGLAYTDTQYFGPGTRLTVL.

This chain joins TRBV4-1 and TRBJ2-7; 8 positions match TRBD1. V lost 2 bases, J lost 6 bases, and 12 bases stayed unmatched. CDR1 and CDR2 from the germline V gene are MGHRA and YSYEKL. The CDR3 length is 16 residues. The CDR3 DNA follows: TGCGCCAGCAGCCAAAACGTGAGACAGGGGTTAGCCGAGCAGTACTTC. Its protein product is CASSQNVRQGLAEQYF.

The chain has TRBV30 and TRBJ2-5; D call uncertain. Deletions cut 0 bases from V and 5 bases from J, with 4 bases between. The CDR3 is made up of 11 amino acids. CDR1 GTSNPN and CDR2 SVGIG come from the germline V gene (reference sequence). CDR3 region: CAWSVSETQYF. CDR3 DNA sequence: TGTGCCTGGAGTGTAAGCGAGACCCAGTACTTC.

The CDR3 loop reads CASSSQKGRLNYGYTF. The CDR3 DNA reads as TGTGCCAGCAGTTCACAAAAGGGGCGGCTCAACTATGGCTACACCTTC. The chain employs TRBV28 and TRBJ1-2; TRBD1 might be the D (5 bases). Germline V gene lookup returns CDR1 MDHEN and CDR2 SYDVKM. V lost 4 bases and J lost 2, with 17 bases in between. The CDR3 consists of 16 residues.

The chain combines TRBV6-5 with TRBJ2-1; D gene ambiguous. Germline values: CDR1 MNHEY, CDR2 SVGAGI. Trimming pared 0 bases from V and 0 bases from J, leaving 9 bases between. The CDR3 totals 16 residues. CDR3 bases: TGTGCCAGCAGTTACTCGAGCTACCACTCCTACAATGAGCAGTTCTTC. Its protein is CASSYSSYHSYNEQFF.

This clone occurred once. J is TRBJ2-5 and V is TRBV19; 9 bases match TRBD1. Germline trimming cut 3 bases from V and 3 bases from J; bases unmatched to any gene: 11. CDR1 and CDR2 (germline): LNHDA, SQIVND (reference sequence). CDR3 size: 17 residues. CDR3 in amino acids: CASSIGTTGGWEETQYF. As DNA, the CDR3 is TGTGCCAGTAGTATTGGCACGACAGGGGGGTGGGAAGAGACCCAGTACTTC.

The chain has TRBV19 and TRBJ2-1; 10 bases are shared with TRBD2. This CDR3 has 16 amino acids. Per the germline V gene, CDR1 is LNHDA and CDR2 is SQIVND (reference sequence). V shed 7 bases, J shed 2 bases, and the junction held 8 bases outside the gene matches. The CDR3 loop is CASKLAGTGAYNEQFF. In nucleotides, the CDR3 is TGTGCCAGTAAACTAGCGGGGACCGGGGCCTACAATGAGCAGTTCTTC.

The V call is TRBV4-1, the J call TRBJ2-1; 7 nucleotides agree with TRBD1. V lost 4 bases to trimming and J lost 8 bases; unmatched junction nucleotides: 8. CDR1 MGHRA and CDR2 YSYEKL come from the germline V gene. The CDR3 consists of 14 residues. This CDR3 reads CASSRPGQIDEQFF. The CDR3 DNA sequence: TGCGCCAGCAGCCGTCCGGGACAGATAGATGAGCAGTTCTTC.

The rearrangement joins TRBV7-9 to TRBJ2-6, with 8 bases lining up with TRBD1. Germline CDR1 is SEHNR and CDR2 is FQNEAQ (reference sequence). The CDR3 extends over 16 amino acids. V was pared by 5 bases and J by 2 bases, with 5 bases of the junction left unmatched. CDR3 sequence: CASSKIQGAGANVLTF. DNA of the CDR3: TGTGCCAGCAGCAAAATACAGGGGGCTGGGGCCAACGTCCTGACTTTC.

This clone was counted a few times. The rearrangement joins TRBV27 to TRBJ2-7, with 7 bases identical to TRBD2. With V trimmed by 0 bases and J by 3 bases, 11 bases remained unmatched. The germline CDR1 and CDR2 sequences are MNHEY and SMNVEV (reference sequence). The CDR3 is made up of 17 amino acids. The CDR3 reads CASSLSGTTNFRYEQYF. The CDR3 DNA follows: TGTGCCAGCAGTTTATCGGGGACTACCAATTTCCGCTACGAGCAGTACTTC.

The chain uses TRBV28 and TRBJ1-1; possible D gene TRBD1, 6 bases. V was cut by 3 bases and J by 1 base, with 18 bases left in between. This CDR3 is built from 17 residues. Germline CDR1 reads MDHEN; CDR2 reads SYDVKM. CDR3 loop: CASSLGTTGTQNTEAFF. In nucleotides, the CDR3 is TGTGCCAGCAGTTTGGGGACGACCGGGACACAGAACACTGAAGCTTTCTTT.

This clone has just a few counts. V and J are TRBV5-8 and TRBJ2-7; D not resolved. Germline V CDR1 and CDR2: SGHTS, YDEGEE. This CDR3 region has 15 residues. Between the trimmed V and J ends, which lost 0 bases and 0 bases, there was a span of 10 bases. The CDR3 nucleotides read TGTGCCAGCAGCTTGGATTTTGCCGGCTCCTACGAGCAGTACTTC. Encoded protein: CASSLDFAGSYEQYF.

This clone was detected once. V is TRBV6-5 and J is TRBJ1-2; 10 bases fit TRBD1. CDR1 is MNHEY, CDR2 SVGAGI, per germline. The CDR3 length is 16 residues. V was pared by 2 bases and J by 6 bases, with 9 bases of the junction left unmatched. DNA for the CDR3: TGTGCCAGCAGTTACAAGGGTGGACAGGGGGTAGATGGCTACACCTTC. Residues: CASSYKGGQGVDGYTF.

The gene calls are TRBV11-3 and TRBJ1-2; D gene uncertain. Trimming shortened V by 6 bases and J by 5 bases, and 19 bases separated the two germline ends. The CDR3 length is 15 residues. CDR1 and CDR2 (germline): SGHNT, YENEEA. CDR3 sequence (DNA): TGTGCCAGCAGTTCCGCGGGGTCTGAACCGTATGGCTACACCTTC. This translates into CASSSAGSEPYGYTF.